A selection of T cell receptor beta chains follows, all from one sample in a study of cytomegalovirus exposure and HLA in healthy donors. Clones were sequenced by immunoSEQ multiplex PCR, and TCRdb holds only the in-frame ones, with some missing. The data contain under 200,000 clones, over 65% of them singletons. The sequencing sample was made of PBMCs. The receptors shown here come from a middle-aged woman in good health and CMV-seropositive. Each CDR3 is given with its conserved first and last residue. The D gene is left open where the match is weak. Part of the rows lack a size; the others show once, few, many or a class for expanded clones.

v_gene	j_gene	d_gene	abundance	CDR3nt	CDR3aa
TRBV2	TRBJ2-3	NA	NA	TGTGCCAGCAGTGAAGAGGCGGGGCACACAGATACGCAGTATTTT	CASSEEAGHTDTQYF
TRBV18	TRBJ1-4	NA	few	TGTGCCAGCTCCCCATTGGGCCTTAGAGCAACTAATGAAAAACTGTTTTTT	CASSPLGLRATNEKLFF
TRBV6-1	TRBJ2-1	NA	NA	TGTGCCAGTAGTGAGCCCGGGCAGGGGAGATACAATGAGCAGTTCTTC	CASSEPGQGRYNEQFF
TRBV27	TRBJ2-7	TRBD1	NA	TGTGCCAGCAGTCCGCGGCGACAGGGGTTATACGAGCAGTACTTC	CASSPRRQGLYEQYF
TRBV1	TRBJ2-5	NA	once	TGCACCAGCACAAGGCGGCTAGAGACCCAGTACTTC	CTSTRRLETQYF
TRBV6-1	TRBJ1-4	NA	NA	TGTGCCAGCAGTGAAGCTAGGGCCGGGGGTGAAAAACTGTTTTTT	CASSEARAGGEKLFF
TRBV18	TRBJ2-3	TRBD2	NA	TGTGCCAGCTCACCACCCGGGACTAGTGGTTCTACAGATACGCAGTATTTT	CASSPPGTSGSTDTQYF
TRBV5-1	TRBJ2-2	NA	few	TGCGCCAGCAGCAGGCAAACAGGGATCACCGGGGAGCTGTTTTTT	CASSRQTGITGELFF
TRBV28	TRBJ2-1	NA	NA	TGTGCCAGCAGTCCCCAGGACTCCGGGACTGGTTACAATGAGCAGTTCTTC	CASSPQDSGTGYNEQFF
TRBV19	TRBJ2-2	NA	few	TGTGCCAGCAAAGGGAGTAACAGAAACACCGGGGAGCTGTTTTTT	CASKGSNRNTGELFF
TRBV29-1	TRBJ1-5	TRBD1	NA	TGCAGCGTGGGACAGGGGGCTGGTCAGCCCCAGCATTTT	CSVGQGAGQPQHF
TRBV5-1	TRBJ1-1	NA	few	TGCGCCAGCAGCCCCCGGGTGGGTAGGATGAACACTGAAGCTTTCTTT	CASSPRVGRMNTEAFF
TRBV28	TRBJ2-3	NA	NA	TGTGCCAGCAGCCCAGGGGCCTCATGGCAGTATTTT	CASSPGASWQYF
TRBV29-1	TRBJ1-1	NA	NA	TGCAGCGTGGCGGAGGTCACTGAAGCTTTCTTT	CSVAEVTEAFF
TRBV11-2	TRBJ2-3	TRBD2	NA	TGTGCCAGCAGCTTTGGGGGGGTCACAGATACGCAGTATTTT	CASSFGGVTDTQYF
TRBV5-4	TRBJ2-3	NA	NA	TGTGCCAGCAGCTATGGGAGCCCGGATACGCAGTATTTT	CASSYGSPDTQYF
TRBV2	TRBJ1-6	TRBD1	NA	TGTGCCAGCAGCGGAAGTGCCGGGACAGGGGAGTCACCCCTCCACTTT	CASSGSAGTGESPLHF
TRBV7-9	TRBJ2-3	NA	NA	TGTGCCAGCAGCTTAGTAGCGGATACAGATACGCAGTATTTT	CASSLVADTDTQYF
TRBV27	TRBJ2-7	TRBD2	NA	TGTGCCAGCTCTACTAGCGGGATTGGCTACGAGCAGTACTTC	CASSTSGIGYEQYF
TRBV9	TRBJ2-5	TRBD2	once	TGTGCCAGCAGCGTAGCTAATAGCGGGAGGCAAGAGACCCAGTACTTC	CASSVANSGRQETQYF
TRBV11-3	TRBJ1-6	NA	once	TGTGCCAGCAGCTTAGGGGCAGGGAGGGATTCACCCCTCCACTTT	CASSLGAGRDSPLHF
TRBV12-5	TRBJ1-5	NA	NA	TGTGCTAGTGGATGGCTCAATCAGCCCCAGCATTTT	CASGWLNQPQHF
TRBV9	TRBJ2-7	TRBD2	NA	TGTGCCAGCAGCAGAGGACTAGCGGGAGGGGGGGAGCAGTACTTC	CASSRGLAGGGEQYF
TRBV9	TRBJ2-6	TRBD1	NA	TGTGCCAGCAGCCATGGACAGGCTGGGGCCAACGTCCTGACTTTC	CASSHGQAGANVLTF
TRBV7-8	TRBJ2-1	TRBD2	NA	TGTGCCAGCAGCCCCAAACCCGGACTAGTTTTCGACAATGAGCAGTTCTTC	CASSPKPGLVFDNEQFF
TRBV18	TRBJ2-1	NA	few	TGTGCCAGCTCACCAGTCACAGGGAGCTCCTACAATGAGCAGTTCTTC	CASSPVTGSSYNEQFF
TRBV28	TRBJ1-1	NA	NA	TGTGCCAGTCTCCTCACGGAGGACACTGAAGCTTTCTTT	CASLLTEDTEAFF
TRBV4-1	TRBJ2-1	NA	NA	TGCGCCAGCAGCCAAGATTTAGCGACGGGGTTCTACAATGAGCAGTTCTTC	CASSQDLATGFYNEQFF
TRBV7-2	TRBJ2-7	NA	NA	TGTGCCAGCAGCCACGCGGCGGGCAGGAGTGGGGGGAGGCTCTACGAGCAGTACTTC	CASSHAAGRSGGRLYEQYF
TRBV28	TRBJ1-3	NA	NA	TGTGCCAGCGGAGCGCGGTGGCTAGGTGGAAACACCATATATTTT	CASGARWLGGNTIYF
TRBV29-1	TRBJ1-2	NA	NA	TGCAGCGTTTCAAAGACAGCCAACTATGGCTACACCTTC	CSVSKTANYGYTF
TRBV19	TRBJ2-5	NA	NA	TGTGCCAGTAGTCCAGGAACCCAAGAGACCCAGTACTTC	CASSPGTQETQYF
TRBV7-2	TRBJ1-2	NA	NA	TGTGCCAGCAGCCCGCGGACGGGATTTCCATCGGACTATGGCTACACCTTC	CASSPRTGFPSDYGYTF
TRBV28	TRBJ2-7	NA	NA	TGTGCCAGCAGTTTAGAGACAGGCCATTACGAGCAGTACTTC	CASSLETGHYEQYF
TRBV14	TRBJ2-3	TRBD2	NA	TGTGCCAGCAGCCCTTCTAGCGGGTTAGACACAGATACGCAGTATTTT	CASSPSSGLDTDTQYF